The 31 T cell receptor beta chains below were found in one sample sequenced in a study of blood T cell repertoires in COVID-19. TCRdb's copy holds only in-frame clones and misses some; the assay was immunoSEQ multiplex PCR. The profile shows more than 45,000 clones, roughly 79% of them singletons. The sample taken for sequencing was peripheral blood. The receptors were gathered from a human donor in a cohort sampled during active COVID-19.

This sequence joins TRBV6-6 and TRBJ2-3; TRBD1 agrees at 9 bases. The CDR3 is 14 amino acids. Germline V gene data show CDR1 as MNHNY and CDR2 as SVGAGI (reference sequence). After removal of 6 bases from V and 3 bases from J, the junction contained 4 bases not matched to a gene. The CDR3 reads CASSGDRETDTQYF. CDR3 nucleotide sequence: TGTGCCAGCAGCGGGGACAGGGAGACAGATACGCAGTATTTT.

CDR3: CAWLRGEGNTGELFF. CDR3 nucleotide sequence: TGTGCCTGGTTAAGGGGGGAGGGGAACACCGGGGAGCTGTTTTTT. This chain uses TRBV30 with TRBJ2-2, with D perhaps TRBD2 (7 bases). Germline V gene data show CDR1 as GTSNPN and CDR2 as SVGIG (reference sequence). The CDR3 is 15 amino acids. The V and J ends lost 5 bases and 1 base respectively, with 14 bases between them.

This clone was observed a handful of times. The genes are TRBV5-1 and TRBJ2-5; D is unresolved. Germline loops: CDR1 SGHRS, CDR2 YFSETQ. V was cut by 4 bases and J by 1 base, with 11 bases left in between. This CDR3 comprises 14 residues. CDR3 sequence: CASSNTRIQETQYF. As DNA, the CDR3 is TGCGCCAGCAGCAATACACGAATCCAAGAGACCCAGTACTTC.

The rearrangement uses TRBV5-1 and TRBJ1-6; no clear D gene. CDR1 is SGHRS and CDR2 is YFSETQ in the germline V gene. V was pared by 0 bases and J by 10 bases, with 14 bases between. This CDR3 region has 15 residues. The CDR3: CASSLARGWESPLHF. CDR3 coding DNA: TGCGCCAGCAGCTTGGCCCGGGGATGGGAATCACCCCTCCACTTT. Filled out from reference TRBV5-1 and TRBJ1-6, the complete variable domain reads KAGVTQTPRYLIKTRGQQVTLSCSPISGHRSVSWYQQTPGQGLQFLFEYFSETQRNKGNFPGRFSGRQFSNSRSEMNVSTLELGDSALYLCASSLARGWESPLHFGNGTRLTVT.

This chain joins TRBV6-2 or TRBV6-3 and TRBJ1-3, with D perhaps TRBD1 (6 bases). This CDR3 contains 17 residues. CDR1 and CDR2 (germline): MNHEY, SVGEGT. V was pared by 5 bases and J by 3 bases, with 20 bases between. CDR3 coding DNA: TGTGCCAGCAGTGCCTCACAGGGAGAAAGCAGTGGAAACACCATATATTTT. It specifies CASSASQGESSGNTIYF.

This clone was observed a few times. The gene calls are TRBV6-4 and TRBJ2-2; D not certain. The CDR3 loop spans 14 amino acids. Germline loops: CDR1 MRHNA, CDR2 SNTAGT. V gave up 0 bases and J gave up 5 bases, with 7 bases separating them. This CDR3 reads CASSDSAETGELFF. CDR3 nucleotides: TGTGCCAGCAGTGACTCCGCGGAGACCGGGGAGCTGTTTTTT.

This chain uses TRBV11-3 with TRBJ2-2, with 8 bases matching TRBD2. CDR1 and CDR2 (germline): SGHNT, YENEEA. V lost 5 bases and J lost 1; bases outside the gene matches: 6. This CDR3 comprises 16 residues. The CDR3 nucleotides read TGTGCCAGCAGCCGGGGGGGGCAGGAGAACACCGGGGAGCTGTTTTTT. Protein: CASSRGGQENTGELFF.

This chain uses TRBV6-2 or TRBV6-3 with TRBJ2-1; 9 bases fit TRBD1. CDR3 length: 17 residues. The trim removed 2 bases at V and 4 bases at J, leaving 9 bases unmatched. Germline loops: CDR1 MNHEY, CDR2 SVGEGT. CDR3 bases: TGTGCCAGCAGTTACGGACAGGGGAGGGGATCGTACAATGAGCAGTTCTTC. Its translation: CASSYGQGRGSYNEQFF.

The CDR3 bases are TGTGCCAGCAGCGTGTTAGCGGGAGGCGATGAGCAGTTCTTC. The encoded protein is CASSVLAGGDEQFF. The V call is TRBV2, the J call TRBJ2-1, with 10 nucleotides matching TRBD2. This CDR3 region has 14 residues. With V trimmed by 6 bases and J by 8 bases, 7 bases remained unmatched. Germline lookup yields CDR1 SNHLY and CDR2 FYNNEI. The full variable domain, completed using reference TRBV2 and TRBJ2-1, is EPEVTQTPSHQVTQMGQEVILRCVPISNHLYFYWYRQILGQKVEFLVSFYNNEISEKSEIFDDQFSVERPDGSNFTLKIRSTKLEDSAMYFCASSVLAGGDEQFFGPGTRLTVL.

This clone has only one observation. CDR3 DNA sequence: TGTGCCAGCAAGATGGGGGGAGCTAACTATGGCTACACCTTC. Its translation is CASKMGGANYGYTF. The rearrangement uses TRBV28 and TRBJ1-2, with D perhaps matching TRBD1 (5 bases). The CDR3 is 14 residues long. V was shortened by 7 bases and J by 0 bases, with 12 bases between the two germline ends. Looked up from germline, CDR1 is MDHEN and CDR2 is SYDVKM.

This clone was counted between two and nine times. The rearrangement uses TRBV29-1 and TRBJ1-2, with TRBD1 matching 7 bases. The V gene end was trimmed by 1 base and the J gene end by 8 bases; junction bases not matched to a gene: 10. This CDR3 spans 14 amino acids. CDR1 and CDR2 from the germline V gene are SQVTM and ANQGSEA. CDR3 coding DNA: TGCAGCGTTGAAGTCCCAAGGGACAGTGAAGGCTACACCTTC. The encoded protein is CSVEVPRDSEGYTF.

The chain has TRBV7-6 and TRBJ2-3, with D possibly TRBD1 on 5 matching bases. Germline values: CDR1 SGHVS, CDR2 FNYEAQ. Trimming took 6 bases from V and 4 from J, leaving 11 bases between them. The CDR3 extends over 13 amino acids. In DNA, the CDR3 is TGTGCCAGCAGTTCAGTGGGGCCAGATACGCAGTATTTT. This codes for CASSSVGPDTQYF. The full variable domain, rest sourced from reference TRBV7-6 and TRBJ2-3, is GAGVSQSPRYKVTKRGQDVALRCDPISGHVSLYWYRQALGQGPEFLTYFNYEAQQDKSGLPNDRFSAERPEGSISTLTIQRTEQRDSAMYRCASSSVGPDTQYFGPGTRLTVL.

CDR3: CASSITGSAYEQYF. CDR3 bases: TGTGCCAGTAGCATTACGGGGAGCGCCTACGAGCAGTACTTC. The rearrangement joins TRBV6-5 to TRBJ2-7; D perhaps matches TRBD2 (5 bases). The CDR3 runs 14 residues. The V end lost 9 bases, the J end lost 2 bases, and 17 bases lay between the germline ends. CDR1 MNHEY and CDR2 SVGAGI come from the germline V gene.

The chain employs TRBV29-1 and TRBJ2-7, with D perhaps TRBD2 (6 bases). The CDR3 has 17 residues. Trimming pared 7 bases from V and 0 bases from J, leaving 25 bases between. Germline V gene sequence: CDR1 SQVTM, CDR2 ANQGSEA. The CDR3 reads CSALGPNGAGPSYEQYF. CDR3 coding DNA: TGCAGCGCCCTGGGGCCAAACGGAGCGGGTCCCTCCTACGAGCAGTACTTC.

This chain joins TRBV11-1 and TRBJ2-7; 8 nucleotides match TRBD1. Per germline, CDR1 SGHAT and CDR2 FQDESV (reference sequence). This CDR3 has 14 amino acids. J gave up 5 bases and V 3 bases, and 6 bases lay outside the gene matches. CDR3 nucleotides: TGTGCCAGCAGCTTGGACAGGGTTCGCGACGAGCAGTACTTC. Translated: CASSLDRVRDEQYF.

V usage is TRBV9 and J usage is TRBJ1-5, with TRBD1 identical over 7 bases. The trim removed 3 bases at V and 7 bases at J, leaving 13 bases unmatched. CDR1 and CDR2 from the germline V gene are SGDLS and YYNGEE. This CDR3 contains 16 residues. As DNA, the CDR3 is TGTGCCAGCAGCGAGTGGGAGGTTAGGGGGCACCAGCCCCAGCATTTT. This encodes CASSEWEVRGHQPQHF.

The chain couples TRBV4-3 to TRBJ1-2; D uncertain. Per the germline V gene, CDR1 is LGHNA and CDR2 is YSLEER. Deletions cut 0 bases from V and 4 bases from J, with 12 bases between. This CDR3 has 15 amino acids. Here the CDR3 DNA reads TGCGCCAGCAGCCAAGATGAGGGCGAGTTCTATGGCTACACCTTC. Amino acids: CASSQDEGEFYGYTF.

The J gene is TRBJ1-5, the V gene TRBV15; no clear D. Germline CDR1 LNHNV, CDR2 YYDKDF (reference sequence). The V and J ends lost 2 bases and 2 bases respectively, with 7 bases between them. The CDR3 is 14 amino acids. DNA for the CDR3: TGTGCCACCAGCAGACTAGAAGGCAATCAGCCCCAGCATTTT. Its protein is CATSRLEGNQPQHF.

The genes are TRBV3-1 (or the pseudogene TRBV3-2) and TRBJ1-2; D possibly corresponds to TRBD1 (5 bases). The CDR3 is 13 amino acids. Germline values: CDR1 LGHDT, CDR2 YNNKEL (reference sequence). The V end was cut by 6 bases, the J end by 2 bases, with 10 bases between. The DNA of the CDR3 is TGTGCCAGCAGTCCCGGGGGGAACTATGGCTACACCTTC. Translation gives CASSPGGNYGYTF.

The chain links TRBV7-9 to TRBJ1-2; D remains ambiguous. Germline CDR1 is SEHNR and CDR2 is FQNEAQ (reference sequence). The CDR3 is 15 residues long. Trimming left V 3 bases short and J 4 bases short, with 15 bases between. The CDR3 coding sequence is TGTGCCAGCAGCTTTTACCGGGAAAGAGGCTATGGCTACACCTTC. Its protein is CASSFYRERGYGYTF.

CDR3 sequence (DNA): TGCGCCAGCAGCCAAGGGACAGGGGGCAATCAGCCCCAGCATTTT. This sequence encodes CASSQGTGGNQPQHF. The chain is built from TRBV4-3 and TRBJ1-5; TRBD1 matches at 9 bases. Germline V gene data show CDR1 as LGHNA and CDR2 as YSLEER. V gave up 1 base and J gave up 2 bases; unmatched junction bases: 0. The CDR3 covers 15 residues.

CDR3 DNA sequence: TGTGCCAGCAGCCCCGACAGGAATAGCTCCTACAATGAGCAGTTCTTC. It yields the protein CASSPDRNSSYNEQFF. V and J are TRBV12-1 and TRBJ2-1; the table's TRBD1 call for D was not verified on the DNA. TRBV12-1 is a documented pseudogene. The CDR3 contains 16 residues.

The rearrangement uses TRBV6-5 and TRBJ1-5; TRBD1 agrees at 7 bases. Looked up from germline, CDR1 is MNHEY and CDR2 is SVGAGI. With V trimmed by 8 bases and J by 6 bases, 10 bases remained unmatched. The CDR3 totals 14 residues. The CDR3 spells CASSGTVPGQPQHF. The CDR3 DNA reads TGTGCCAGCTCCGGGACAGTCCCTGGTCAGCCCCAGCATTTT.

CDR3 sequence (DNA): TGTGCCAGCAGCCGACGGACAGGGAACACTGAAGCTTTCTTT. Amino acids: CASSRRTGNTEAFF. This rearrangement joins TRBV7-9 to TRBJ1-1, with 7 bases fitting TRBD1. CDR1 SEHNR and CDR2 FQNEAQ come from the germline V gene (reference sequence). The trim removed 5 bases at V and 1 base at J, leaving 4 bases unmatched. The CDR3 length is 14 residues. Drawing the rest from reference TRBV7-9 and TRBJ1-1, the complete variable domain is DTGVSQNPRHKITKRGQNVTFRCDPISEHNRLYWYRQTLGQGPEFLTYFQNEAQLEKSRLLSDRFSAERPKGSFSTLEIQRTEQGDSAMYLCASSRRTGNTEAFFGQGTRLTVV.

The gene calls are TRBV12-3 or TRBV12-4 and TRBJ2-7, with D perhaps matching TRBD2 (5 bases). Trimming cost V 3 bases and J 2 bases, with 8 bases left between them. The length of the CDR3 is 13 residues. For the CDR3, the DNA is TGTGCCAGCAGTTTTGACGGGGCCTACGAGCAGTACTTC. Its protein is CASSFDGAYEQYF.

This clone was detected a few times. The rearrangement joins TRBV6-5 to TRBJ2-5, with D possibly TRBD2 on 7 matching bases. Trimming pared 3 bases from V and 5 bases from J, leaving 13 bases between. This CDR3 spans 14 amino acids. Germline-derived CDR1 and CDR2 are MNHEY and SVGAGI. The CDR3 sequence is CASSYWGGGETQYF. The CDR3, as DNA: TGTGCCAGCAGTTATTGGGGAGGGGGGGAGACCCAGTACTTC.

This clone was observed once. The chain is built from TRBV28 and TRBJ2-7, with 9 bases identical to TRBD1. V lost 10 bases, J lost 5 bases, and 15 bases stayed unmatched. Germline CDR1 is MDHEN and CDR2 is SYDVKM. This CDR3 spans 15 amino acids. This chain's CDR3 is CAISGTGPTKHEQYF. The CDR3 nucleotides read TGTGCCATCTCGGGGACAGGGCCGACAAAGCACGAGCAGTACTTC.

This clone came up a few times. The chain is built from TRBV27 and TRBJ2-5, with unresolved D. Between the trimmed V and J ends, which lost 4 bases and 4 bases, there was a span of 13 bases. The CDR3 is made up of 14 amino acids. Germline V lookup: CDR1 MNHEY, CDR2 SMNVEV (reference sequence). CDR3 sequence reads: CASSSSLNGETQYF. The CDR3 DNA is TGTGCCAGCAGTTCCTCGTTGAACGGAGAGACCCAGTACTTC.

The genes are TRBV2 and TRBJ2-4; TRBD2 agrees at 10 bases. Germline loops: CDR1 SNHLY, CDR2 FYNNEI. CDR3 length: 15 amino acids. The V and J ends lost 5 bases and 4 bases, in that order; junction bases with no gene match: 5. The CDR3 protein is CASSSTSGVKNIQYF. CDR3 DNA sequence: TGTGCCAGCAGTAGTACTAGCGGGGTGAAAAACATTCAGTACTTC.

The rearrangement uses TRBV7-6 and TRBJ2-5; the match to TRBD2 covers 12 bases. After removal of 2 bases from V and 5 bases from J, the junction contained 6 bases not matched to a gene. The CDR3 is 16 amino acids. Germline CDR1 and CDR2: SGHVS and FNYEAQ. The DNA for the CDR3 is TGTGCCAGCAGCTTACGGGCTAGCGGGGGGGCGGAGACCCAGTACTTC. Its protein is CASSLRASGGAETQYF.

This clone was seen once. The chain combines TRBV2 with TRBJ2-7, with D hard to call. Looked up from germline, CDR1 is SNHLY and CDR2 is FYNNEI. The germline V and J ends were trimmed by 5 bases and 0 bases, with 11 bases remaining between them. This CDR3 comprises 14 residues. The DNA of the CDR3 is TGTGCCAGCAGTTTCCTACGGAGCTCCTACGAGCAGTACTTC. Protein sequence: CASSFLRSSYEQYF.